This T cell receptor beta chain was obtained from a study of blood T cell repertoires in COVID-19. Study-wide background: Samples taken during acute and convalescent COVID-19 were collected in the United States, Italy and Spain.

The length of the CDR3 is 15 residues. The ends were cut back, 6 bases at V and 7 bases at J, with 18 bases in the middle. Germline V gene lookup returns CDR1 MGHDK and CDR2 SYGVNS. As originally analysed: Nucleated cell counts were estimated from reference gene primer amplification. The assay was immunoSEQ multiplex PCR, and TCRdb's table has in-frame clones only and misses some. V, J and clone size are those of that table, while D and trimming were read from the DNA. The profile shows about 100,000 clones, around 87% of them singletons. Sample: peripheral blood. The chain combines TRBV25-1 with TRBJ1-4; D gene unclear. The receptor was isolated from a man aged 45-65 years with acute or convalescent COVID-19. The DNA of the CDR3 is TGTGCCAGCAGCACGCCGACGGTACTAGTTGAAAAACTGTTTTTT. It encodes CASSTPTVLVEKLFF.